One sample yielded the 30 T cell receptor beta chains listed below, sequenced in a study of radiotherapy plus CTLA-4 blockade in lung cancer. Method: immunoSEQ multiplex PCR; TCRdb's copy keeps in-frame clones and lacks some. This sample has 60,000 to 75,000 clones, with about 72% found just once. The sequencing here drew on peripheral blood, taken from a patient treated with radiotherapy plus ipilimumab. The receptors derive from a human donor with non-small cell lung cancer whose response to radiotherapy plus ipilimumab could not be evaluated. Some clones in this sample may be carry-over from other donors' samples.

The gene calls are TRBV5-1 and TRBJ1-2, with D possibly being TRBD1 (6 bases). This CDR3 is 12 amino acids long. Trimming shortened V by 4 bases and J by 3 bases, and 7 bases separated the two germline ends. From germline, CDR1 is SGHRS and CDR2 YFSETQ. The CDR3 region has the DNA TGCGCCAGCAGCAACAGGGACTATGGCTACACCTTC. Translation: CASSNRDYGYTF.

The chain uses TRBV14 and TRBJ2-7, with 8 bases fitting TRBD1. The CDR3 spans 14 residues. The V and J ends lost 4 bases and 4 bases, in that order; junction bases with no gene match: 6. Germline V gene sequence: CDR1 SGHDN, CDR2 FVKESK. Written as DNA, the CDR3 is TGTGCCAGCAGCCGCGCAGGGGGCGGGTACGAGCAGTACTTC. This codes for CASSRAGGGYEQYF.

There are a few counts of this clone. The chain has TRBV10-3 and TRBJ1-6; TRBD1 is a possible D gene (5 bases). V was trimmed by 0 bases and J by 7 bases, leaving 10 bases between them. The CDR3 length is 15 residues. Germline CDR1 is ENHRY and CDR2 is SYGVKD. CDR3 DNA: TGTGCCATCAGTGAGTCATCGGGGGAGAATTCACCCCTCCACTTT. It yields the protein CAISESSGENSPLHF.

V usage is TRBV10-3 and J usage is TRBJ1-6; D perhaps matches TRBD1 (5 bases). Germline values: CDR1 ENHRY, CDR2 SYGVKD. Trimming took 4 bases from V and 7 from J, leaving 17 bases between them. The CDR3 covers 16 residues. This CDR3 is CAISAQAEVSNSPLHF. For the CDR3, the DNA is TGTGCCATCAGTGCACAGGCGGAAGTTTCGAATTCACCCCTCCACTTT.

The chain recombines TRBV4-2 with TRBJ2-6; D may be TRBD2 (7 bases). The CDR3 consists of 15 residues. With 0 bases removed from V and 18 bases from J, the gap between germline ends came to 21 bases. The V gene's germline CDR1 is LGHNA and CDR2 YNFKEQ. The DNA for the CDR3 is TGTGCCAGCAGCCAAGATTTAGGGGGGGTGGGGAGTCAGACTTTC. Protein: CASSQDLGGVGSQTF.

The CDR3 is CASSNIRGGWGEAFF. CDR3 nucleotide sequence: TGCGCCAGCAGCAACATTAGAGGGGGCTGGGGTGAAGCTTTCTTT. The chain has TRBV5-1 and TRBJ1-1; 7 nucleotides match TRBD1. The CDR3 runs to 15 residues. V was pared by 4 bases and J by 7 bases, with 13 bases of the junction left unmatched. Germline V CDR1 and CDR2: SGHRS, YFSETQ.

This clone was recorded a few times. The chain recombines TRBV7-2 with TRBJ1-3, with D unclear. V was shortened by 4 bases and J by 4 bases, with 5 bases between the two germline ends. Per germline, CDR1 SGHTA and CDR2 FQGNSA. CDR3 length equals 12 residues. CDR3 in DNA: TGTGCCAGCAGCTCCCAAGGAAACACCATATATTTT. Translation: CASSSQGNTIYF.

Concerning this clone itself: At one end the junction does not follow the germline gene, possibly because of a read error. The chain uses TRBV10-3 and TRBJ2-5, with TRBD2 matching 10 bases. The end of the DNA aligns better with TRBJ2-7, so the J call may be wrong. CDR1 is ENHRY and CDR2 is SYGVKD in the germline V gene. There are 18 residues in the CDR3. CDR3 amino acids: CAISESRLIAGGSSEQYF. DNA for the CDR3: TGTGCCATCAGTGAGTCTCGTTTAATAGCGGGGGGCTCCTCCGAGCAGTACTTC.

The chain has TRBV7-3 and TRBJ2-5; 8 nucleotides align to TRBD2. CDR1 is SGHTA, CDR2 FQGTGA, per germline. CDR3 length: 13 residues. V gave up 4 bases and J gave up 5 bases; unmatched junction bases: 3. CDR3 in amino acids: CASSSSSGETQYF. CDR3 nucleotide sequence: TGTGCCAGCAGCTCCTCTAGCGGGGAGACCCAGTACTTC.

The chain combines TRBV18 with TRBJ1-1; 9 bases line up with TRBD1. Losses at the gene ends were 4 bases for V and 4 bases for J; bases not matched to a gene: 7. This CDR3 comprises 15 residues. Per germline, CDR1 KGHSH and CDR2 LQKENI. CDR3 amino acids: CASSRGQGRSTEAFF. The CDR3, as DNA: TGTGCCAGCTCACGGGGACAGGGAAGGAGCACTGAAGCTTTCTTT.

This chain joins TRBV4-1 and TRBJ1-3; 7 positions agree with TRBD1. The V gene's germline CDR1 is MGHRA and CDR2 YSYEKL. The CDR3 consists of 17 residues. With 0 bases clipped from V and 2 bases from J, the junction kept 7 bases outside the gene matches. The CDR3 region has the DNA TGCGCCAGCAGCCAAGATCCAGGGGGGCGTACTGGAAACACCATATATTTT. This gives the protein CASSQDPGGRTGNTIYF.

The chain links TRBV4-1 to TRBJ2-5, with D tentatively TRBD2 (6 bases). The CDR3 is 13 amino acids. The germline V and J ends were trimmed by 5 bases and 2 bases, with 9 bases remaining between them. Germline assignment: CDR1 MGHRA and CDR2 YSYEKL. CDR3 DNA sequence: TGCGCCAGCAGCGGAGGGATTCAAGAGACCCAGTACTTC. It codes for CASSGGIQETQYF.

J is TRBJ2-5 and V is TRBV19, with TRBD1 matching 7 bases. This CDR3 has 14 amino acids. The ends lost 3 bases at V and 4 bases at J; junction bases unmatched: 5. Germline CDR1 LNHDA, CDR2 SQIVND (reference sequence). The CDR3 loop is CASSIHRGGETQYF. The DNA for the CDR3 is TGTGCCAGTAGTATTCACAGGGGTGGAGAGACCCAGTACTTC.

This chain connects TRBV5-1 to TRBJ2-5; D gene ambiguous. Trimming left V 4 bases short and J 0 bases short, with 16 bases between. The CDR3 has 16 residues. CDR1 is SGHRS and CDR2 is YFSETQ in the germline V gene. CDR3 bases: TGCGCCAGCAGCGAATATCGCACAACGTACCAAGAGACCCAGTACTTC. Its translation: CASSEYRTTYQETQYF.

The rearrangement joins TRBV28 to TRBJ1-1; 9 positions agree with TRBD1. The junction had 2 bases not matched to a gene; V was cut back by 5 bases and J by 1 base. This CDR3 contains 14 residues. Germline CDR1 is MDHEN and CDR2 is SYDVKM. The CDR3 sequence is CASSPGQGNTEAFF. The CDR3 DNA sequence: TGTGCCAGCAGTCCGGGACAGGGGAACACTGAAGCTTTCTTT. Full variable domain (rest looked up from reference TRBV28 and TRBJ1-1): DVKVTQSSRYLVKRTGEKVFLECVQDMDHENMFWYRQDPGLGLRLIYFSYDVKMKEKGDIPEGYSVSREKKERFSLILESASTNQTSMYLCASSPGQGNTEAFFGQGTRLTVV.

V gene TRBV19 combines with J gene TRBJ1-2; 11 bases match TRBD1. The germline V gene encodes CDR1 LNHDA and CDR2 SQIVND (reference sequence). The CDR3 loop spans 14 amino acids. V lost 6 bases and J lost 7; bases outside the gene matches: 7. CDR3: CASSGTGGVFGYTF. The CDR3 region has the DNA TGTGCCAGTAGCGGGACAGGGGGTGTCTTTGGCTACACCTTC.

Here the CDR3 reads CASSPRRGGSGELFF. For the CDR3, the DNA is TGTGCCAGCAGCCCTCGCCGGGGAGGATCCGGGGAGCTGTTTTTT. The V and J genes are TRBV7-2 and TRBJ2-2; maybe TRBD2 (6 bases). V dropped 5 bases and J dropped 6 bases, with 16 bases sitting between them. The CDR3 has 15 residues. Per germline, CDR1 SGHTA and CDR2 FQGNSA.

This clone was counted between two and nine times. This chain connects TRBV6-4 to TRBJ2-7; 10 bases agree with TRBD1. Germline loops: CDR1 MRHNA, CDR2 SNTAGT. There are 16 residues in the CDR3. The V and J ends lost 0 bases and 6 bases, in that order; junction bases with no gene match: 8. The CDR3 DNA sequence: TGTGCCAGCAGTGACTCAGGGGGACAGGGGTTCTCCGAGCAGTACTTC. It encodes CASSDSGGQGFSEQYF.

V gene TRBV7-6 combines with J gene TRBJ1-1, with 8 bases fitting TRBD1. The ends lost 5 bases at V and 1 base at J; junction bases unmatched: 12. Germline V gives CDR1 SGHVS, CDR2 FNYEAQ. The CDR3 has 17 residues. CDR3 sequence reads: CASSPRTGTGRNTEAFF. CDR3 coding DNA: TGTGCCAGCAGCCCGCGGACAGGGACTGGTCGGAACACTGAAGCTTTCTTT.

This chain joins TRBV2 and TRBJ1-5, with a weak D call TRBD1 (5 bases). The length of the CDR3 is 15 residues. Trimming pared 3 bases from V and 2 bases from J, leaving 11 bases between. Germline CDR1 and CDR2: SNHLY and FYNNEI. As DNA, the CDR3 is TGTGCCAGCAGTGACAGGGTGATAGGCAATCAGCCCCAGCATTTT. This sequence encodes CASSDRVIGNQPQHF.

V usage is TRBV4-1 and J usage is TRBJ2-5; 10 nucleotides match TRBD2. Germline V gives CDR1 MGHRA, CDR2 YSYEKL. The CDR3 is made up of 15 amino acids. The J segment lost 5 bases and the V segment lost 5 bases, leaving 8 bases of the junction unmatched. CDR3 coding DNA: TGCGCCAGCAGCGCAGGTCGAGCGGGGGGGGAGACCCAGTACTTC. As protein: CASSAGRAGGETQYF.

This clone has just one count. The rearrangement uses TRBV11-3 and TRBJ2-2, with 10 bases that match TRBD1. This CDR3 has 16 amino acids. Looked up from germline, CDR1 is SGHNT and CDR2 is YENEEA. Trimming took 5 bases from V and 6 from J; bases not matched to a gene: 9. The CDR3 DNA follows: TGTGCCAGCAGCGACCGGGGGACAGGGGAGCCCGGGGAGCTGTTTTTT. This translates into CASSDRGTGEPGELFF.

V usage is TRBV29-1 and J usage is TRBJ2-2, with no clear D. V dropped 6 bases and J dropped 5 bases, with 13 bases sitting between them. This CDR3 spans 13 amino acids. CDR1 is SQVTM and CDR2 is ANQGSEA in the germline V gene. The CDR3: CSVLLSLTGELFF. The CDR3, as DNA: TGCAGCGTCCTTCTGTCTCTGACCGGGGAGCTGTTTTTT.

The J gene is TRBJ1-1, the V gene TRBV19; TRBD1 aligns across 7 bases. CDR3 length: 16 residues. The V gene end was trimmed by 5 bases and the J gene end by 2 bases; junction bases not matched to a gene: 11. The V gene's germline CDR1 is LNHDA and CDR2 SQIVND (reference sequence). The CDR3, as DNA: TGTGCCAGTAGTTATGGGCACGACAGGGACAACACTGAAGCTTTCTTT. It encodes CASSYGHDRDNTEAFF.

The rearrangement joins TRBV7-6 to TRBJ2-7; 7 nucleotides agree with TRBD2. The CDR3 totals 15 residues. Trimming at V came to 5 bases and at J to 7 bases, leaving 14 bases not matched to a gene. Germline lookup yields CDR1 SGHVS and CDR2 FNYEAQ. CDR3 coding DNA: TGTGCCAGCAGCCTAAGCCCGACAGCCGGGAGGGAGCAGTACTTC. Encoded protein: CASSLSPTAGREQYF.

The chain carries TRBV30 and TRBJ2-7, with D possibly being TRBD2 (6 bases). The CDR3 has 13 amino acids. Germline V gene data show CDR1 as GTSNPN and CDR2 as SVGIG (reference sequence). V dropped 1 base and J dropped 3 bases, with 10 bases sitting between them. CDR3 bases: TGTGCCTGGAGTGGTCTGGGAGGCTACGAGCAGTACTTC. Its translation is CAWSGLGGYEQYF.

The CDR3 sequence is CASSTPDRVSNQPQHF. As DNA, the CDR3 is TGTGCCAGCAGTACCCCCGACAGGGTTAGCAATCAGCCCCAGCATTTT. This sequence joins TRBV28 and TRBJ1-5; 7 nucleotides align to TRBD1. This CDR3 comprises 16 residues. The V gene end was trimmed by 5 bases and the J gene end by 0 bases; junction bases not matched to a gene: 7. Germline V CDR1 and CDR2: MDHEN, SYDVKM.

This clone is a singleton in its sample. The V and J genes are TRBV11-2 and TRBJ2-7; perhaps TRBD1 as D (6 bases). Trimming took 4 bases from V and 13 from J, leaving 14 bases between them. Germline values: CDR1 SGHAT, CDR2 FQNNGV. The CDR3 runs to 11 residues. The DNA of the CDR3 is TGTGCCAGCAGCTCCCGGGACACTCCTTACTTC. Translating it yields CASSSRDTPYF.

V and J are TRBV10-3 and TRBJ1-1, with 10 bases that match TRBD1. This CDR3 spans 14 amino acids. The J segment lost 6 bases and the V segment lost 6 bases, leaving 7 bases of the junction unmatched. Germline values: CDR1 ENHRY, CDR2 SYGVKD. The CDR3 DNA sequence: TGTGCCATCAGGGACGACAGGGGGCATGCTGAAGCTTTCTTT. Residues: CAIRDDRGHAEAFF.

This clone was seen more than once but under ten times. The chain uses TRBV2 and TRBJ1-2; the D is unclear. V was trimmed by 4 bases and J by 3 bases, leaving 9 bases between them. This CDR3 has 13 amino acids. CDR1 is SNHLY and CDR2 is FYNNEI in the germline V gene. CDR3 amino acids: CASSVLQYYGYTF. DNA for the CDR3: TGTGCCAGCAGTGTGTTACAGTACTATGGCTACACCTTC.